Listed below are T cell receptor beta chains from one sample, sequenced in a study of cytotoxic CD8 clonotypes in ibrutinib-treated CLL. Method: immunoSEQ multiplex PCR; TCRdb's copy keeps in-frame clones and lacks some. The repertoire has about 180,000 clones, less than 85% of them found once; the top ten carry over 4.5%. Sequencing was performed on PBMCs, taken after 24 months of ibrutinib treatment. These receptors all come from a human donor with chronic lymphocytic leukemia. Both conserved end residues are part of each CDR3. D genes are given only for firm matches. Clone size appears in some rows only: once, few, many, or a class for an expanded clone.

V	size	J	D	DNA	CDR3
TRBV5-1	.	TRBJ2-3	.	TGCGCCAGCAGCTTGGCCTGGACGGAAAGCACAGATACGCAGTATTTT	CASSLAWTESTDTQYF
TRBV13	.	TRBJ2-7	.	TGTGCCAGCAGCGTCAAGCCCGGCGAGCAGTACTTC	CASSVKPGEQYF
TRBV30	few	TRBJ1-5	.	TGTGCCTGGAACTTGGGAAGCAATCAGCCCCAGCATTTT	CAWNLGSNQPQHF
TRBV5-5	.	TRBJ1-5	.	TGTGCCAGCCGCGGGGACGTATATAGCAATCAGCCCCAGCATTTT	CASRGDVYSNQPQHF
TRBV19	.	TRBJ1-2	.	TGTGCCAGTAGTAGGGCAGCCCGGAGCTATGGCTACACCTTC	CASSRAARSYGYTF
TRBV19	.	TRBJ2-7	.	TGTGCCAGTAGTATAGCGGGAAGAAGTAACTACGAGCAGTACTTC	CASSIAGRSNYEQYF
TRBV7-9	.	TRBJ1-4	.	TGTGCCAGCAGCTTAGCGGGGGCGGTGGATGAAAAACTGTTTTTT	CASSLAGAVDEKLFF
TRBV7-3	.	TRBJ2-1	TRBD2	TGTGCCAGCAGCTTAATGGGTAGCGGGAGGGCCACCAATGAGCAGTTCTTC	CASSLMGSGRATNEQFF
TRBV7-9	few	TRBJ1-5	.	TGTGCCAGCAGCTTACAGAATAGCAATCAGCCCCAGCATTTT	CASSLQNSNQPQHF
TRBV30	once	TRBJ2-5	.	TGTGCCTGGAGTGTACAGGGAGAGACCCAGTACTTC	CAWSVQGETQYF
TRBV6-6	.	TRBJ2-7	TRBD1	TGTGCCAGCAGCAACCAGGGGGCGTTCAACGAGCAGTACTTC	CASSNQGAFNEQYF
TRBV16	few	TRBJ2-7	.	TGTGCCAGCAGCCAATCCGGAGGATCCTCCGACGAGCAGTACTTC	CASSQSGGSSDEQYF
TRBV5-6	.	TRBJ1-4	.	TGTGCCAGCAGCCCGCCGGCGAATGAAAAACTGTTTTTT	CASSPPANEKLFF
TRBV6-5	.	TRBJ2-3	.	TGTGCCAGCAGTGGGCAGAGCACAGATACGCAGTATTTT	CASSGQSTDTQYF
TRBV5-5	many	TRBJ2-2	TRBD1	TGTGCCAGCAGCCCACAGGGGGCTTCAGCCGGGGAGCTGTTTTTT	CASSPQGASAGELFF
TRBV7-2	once	TRBJ1-1	.	TGTGCCAGCAGCTTAGTCGGGTTGAACACTGAAGCTTTCTTT	CASSLVGLNTEAFF
TRBV11-3	.	TRBJ2-1	TRBD2	TGTGCCAGCAGCTTTACTAGCGGGATAAGAAATGAGCAGTTCTTC	CASSFTSGIRNEQFF
TRBV5-1	.	TRBJ1-1	.	TGCGCCAGCAGCTGGGGGGCGAACACTGAAGCTTTCTTT	CASSWGANTEAFF
TRBV6-5	.	TRBJ1-6	TRBD1	TGTGCCAGCAGTTACTCCGGGACAGTCAATTCACCCCTCCACTTT	CASSYSGTVNSPLHF
TRBV9	.	TRBJ2-1	.	TGTGCCAGCAGCATAGCCATGCTCAATGAGCAGTTCTTC	CASSIAMLNEQFF
TRBV9	.	TRBJ2-1	TRBD1	TGTGCCAGCAGCGCCGGGACAGGGGGCATATACAATGAGCAGTTCTTC	CASSAGTGGIYNEQFF
TRBV5-6	.	TRBJ1-4	.	TGTGCCAGCAGCTTGGTTCAGGGGATCAGGGAAAAACTGTTTTTT	CASSLVQGIREKLFF
TRBV7-2	.	TRBJ2-6	.	TGTGCCAGCAGCGACCCGTGGCGATACCCGGGGGCCAACGTCCTGACTTTC	CASSDPWRYPGANVLTF
TRBV6-1	once	TRBJ1-1	TRBD1	TGTGCCAGCAGTGGGCGGGACAGGGGCCTCATAAACACTGAAGCTTTCTTT	CASSGRDRGLINTEAFF
TRBV2	.	TRBJ1-1	.	TGTGCCAGCGAGGCTTCGATGTGGGGTGCCGGCACTGAAGCTTTCTTT	CASEASMWGAGTEAFF
TRBV4-2	.	TRBJ2-1	.	TGTGCCAGCAGCGAGGACAGCCTGTACAATGAGCAGTTCTTC	CASSEDSLYNEQFF
TRBV7-9	.	TRBJ1-1	.	TGTGCCAGCAGCCCCCCGGGAGGGGTCCCTGAAGCTTTCTTT	CASSPPGGVPEAFF
TRBV6-5	.	TRBJ1-6	TRBD1	TGTGCCAGCAGTCCCAAGTACAGGGGAAGTTCACCCCTCCACTTT	CASSPKYRGSSPLHF
TRBV6-5	few	TRBJ2-7	.	TGTGCCAGCAGCCGACAGGGGAGGGTGCGGGAGCAGTACTTC	CASSRQGRVREQYF
TRBV28	.	TRBJ2-3	.	TGTGCCAGCAGTTTTACTGGGGGGGGCTATAGCACAGATACGCAGTATTTT	CASSFTGGGYSTDTQYF
TRBV6-6	.	TRBJ2-7	.	TGTGCCAGCAGTTACCTAAACGACGAGCAGTACTTC	CASSYLNDEQYF
TRBV5-6	once	TRBJ1-1	.	TGTGCCAGCAGCCAGGGATCGGGGACTGAAGCTTTCTTT	CASSQGSGTEAFF
TRBV5-4	.	TRBJ2-1	.	TGTGCCAGCAGCTCGGCGGGCGAGGCGTGGTATGAGCAGTTCTTC	CASSSAGEAWYEQFF
TRBV27	.	TRBJ1-5	TRBD1	TGTGCCAGCAGAGGGACAGGGTTCAATCAGCCCCAGCATTTT	CASRGTGFNQPQHF
TRBV7-2	few	TRBJ2-3	.	TGTGCCAGCAGCTTAAAGCTCGAGGGTACGCAGTATTTT	CASSLKLEGTQYF
TRBV2	.	TRBJ1-6	.	TGTGCCAGCAGTGAACGGCCGGGGGCAAATAATTCACCCCTCCACTTT	CASSERPGANNSPLHF
TRBV6-5	.	TRBJ1-5	TRBD1	TGTGCCAGCAGAACTATCGGGACAGGGAATCAGCCCCAGCATTTT	CASRTIGTGNQPQHF
TRBV5-1	once	TRBJ1-1	.	TGCGCCAGCAGCTTGGGGGCGCAGGGCGGGGAAGCTTTCTTT	CASSLGAQGGEAFF
TRBV18	.	TRBJ1-5	.	TGTGCCAGCTCACGTGGCCAGGACCTGACGCCCCAGCATTTT	CASSRGQDLTPQHF
TRBV18	.	TRBJ2-5	.	TGTGCCAGCTCACGGGGACAACTACAAGAGACCCAGTACTTC	CASSRGQLQETQYF
TRBV5-5	.	TRBJ1-1	.	TGTGCCAGCAGCTTGGTGAGCAGTGTGAACACTGAAGCTTTCTTT	CASSLVSSVNTEAFF
TRBV7-9	.	TRBJ1-1	.	TGTGCCAGCAGCCGGACGGAAAACACTGAAGCTTTCTTT	CASSRTENTEAFF
TRBV6-5	once	TRBJ1-4	.	TGTGCCAGCAGTTACGACGGATACAATGAAAAACTGTTTTTT	CASSYDGYNEKLFF
TRBV4-3	.	TRBJ2-1	.	TGCGCCAGCAGCCAAGAGCTACTCTCCTACAATGAGCAGTTCTTC	CASSQELLSYNEQFF
TRBV9	.	TRBJ1-3	.	TGTGCCAGCAGCGTAGGTACAGCCTCTGGAAACACCATATATTTT	CASSVGTASGNTIYF
TRBV2	.	TRBJ2-3	TRBD2	TGTGCCAGCAGCCAGACTAGCGGGGGGGCCCCAGATACGCAGTATTTT	CASSQTSGGAPDTQYF
TRBV28	.	TRBJ1-1	.	TGTGCCGGCACCAAAACCTCCAGAGGGGAGAGCACTGAAGCTTTCTTT	CAGTKTSRGESTEAFF
TRBV7-8	.	TRBJ1-2	.	TGTGCCAGCACCAAAACAGGGATTGACTATGGCTACACCTTC	CASTKTGIDYGYTF
TRBV2	.	TRBJ1-5	TRBD1	TGTGCCGGCCGGGGACAGGAGAATCAGCCCCAGCATTTT	CAGRGQENQPQHF
TRBV6-6	few	TRBJ1-3	TRBD1	TGTGCCAGCGCCTCTGGGACAGGGTCTGGAAACACCATATATTTT	CASASGTGSGNTIYF
TRBV11-1	.	TRBJ2-7	TRBD2	TGTGCCAGCAGCTTAGCGACTAGCGGGGAGATTACAAACTTGGGTGAGCAGTACTTC	CASSLATSGEITNLGEQYF
TRBV27	.	TRBJ1-2	.	TGTGCCAGCAGACCGGGACGCCGAGCTAACTATGGCTACACCTTC	CASRPGRRANYGYTF